Sequencing of this T cell receptor beta chain was carried out in a study of blood T cell repertoires in COVID-19. As for the study in general: The origin of the acute and convalescent COVID-19 samples was the United States, Italy and Spain.

Germline CDR1 and CDR2: MNHEY and SVGAGI. The CDR3 runs 14 residues. V gave up 6 bases and J gave up 5 bases; unmatched junction bases: 10. In the study's own analysis: Amplification with reference gene primers provided the estimates of nucleated cell counts. TCRdb's table, derived via immunoSEQ multiplex PCR, lists solely in-frame clones and lacks some. For V, J and clone size, that table is used; D and trimming come from the DNA. The repertoire consists of 300,000 or so clones, with roughly 90% occurring once and the leading ten covering 2.2%. Sequencing was performed on peripheral blood. This chain uses TRBV6-5 with TRBJ2-7; 7 bases align to TRBD2. This TCR derives from a woman younger than 45 with COVID-19, enrolled during active disease. The CDR3 loop is CASRLNGRFHEQYF. DNA for the CDR3: TGTGCCAGCAGATTGAACGGGAGGTTCCACGAGCAGTACTTC.